These 21 T cell receptor beta chains originate from one sample sequenced in a study of graft-versus-host responses after intestinal transplantation. TCRdb's copy holds only in-frame clones and misses some; the assay was immunoSEQ multiplex PCR. The table lists 77,000 or so clones, approximately 94% of them singletons. The antigens these receptors bind are not known. Sequencing was performed on unstimulated CD8+ T cells sorted from spleen or lymph node cells, taken before intestinal transplant. These receptors were collected from a human donor who received an intestinal transplant.

This clone was recorded once. The chain recombines TRBV7-9 with TRBJ2-7, with D possibly TRBD2 on 6 matching bases. Germline CDR1 and CDR2: SEHNR and FQNEAQ (reference sequence). The CDR3 has 15 residues. V dropped 4 bases and J dropped 3 bases, with 16 bases sitting between them. The CDR3 loop reads CASSSHGGLNYEQYF. DNA for the CDR3: TGTGCCAGCAGCTCCCATGGAGGGTTGAACTACGAGCAGTACTTC.

The chain is built from TRBV4-2 and TRBJ2-3, with 15 bases fitting TRBD2. V was clipped by 4 bases and J by 2 bases; unmatched bases: 10. Germline CDR1 and CDR2: LGHNA and YNFKEQ. This CDR3 is built from 19 residues. This CDR3 is CASSLAGTSGRQTTDTQYF. For the CDR3, the DNA is TGTGCCAGCAGCCTGGCCGGGACTAGCGGGAGGCAAACCACAGATACGCAGTATTTT.

J is TRBJ2-7 and V is TRBV30; 8 bases are a match to TRBD1. CDR1 and CDR2 from the germline V gene are GTSNPN and SVGIG (reference sequence). With 0 bases clipped from V and 2 bases from J, the junction kept 15 bases outside the gene matches. The CDR3 contains 18 residues. The CDR3 bases are TGTGCCTGGAGTGTACACCCTCTAGTCGGGACAGGCACCTACGAGCAGTACTTC. This translates into CAWSVHPLVGTGTYEQYF.

This chain uses TRBV7-9 with TRBJ2-6, with D hard to call. Germline-derived CDR1 and CDR2 are SEHNR and FQNEAQ (reference sequence). Trimming pared 1 base from V and 0 bases from J, leaving 4 bases between. There are 15 residues in the CDR3. The CDR3 sequence is CASSLVGSGANVLTF. CDR3 nucleotide sequence: TGTGCCAGCAGCTTAGTGGGCTCTGGGGCCAACGTCCTGACTTTC.

The gene calls are TRBV2 and TRBJ2-1, with 8 nucleotides matching TRBD2. Trimming took 6 bases from V and 6 from J; bases not matched to a gene: 10. The CDR3 loop spans 15 amino acids. In germline, CDR1 is SNHLY, CDR2 FYNNEI. For the CDR3, the DNA is TGTGCCAGCAGCCTAGTCGGGAGGGAGGTCAATGAGCAGTTCTTC. This sequence encodes CASSLVGREVNEQFF.

The chain links TRBV5-6 to TRBJ2-7; the D is unclear. This CDR3 is built from 13 residues. Trimming left V 6 bases short and J 4 bases short, with 14 bases between. Germline assignment: CDR1 SGHDT and CDR2 YYEEEE. The CDR3 spells CASTPPNMYEQYF. The CDR3 DNA reads TGTGCCAGCACCCCCCCAAATATGTACGAGCAGTACTTC.

The chain recombines TRBV25-1 with TRBJ2-1; D unclear. The CDR3 spans 16 residues. Germline assignment: CDR1 MGHDK and CDR2 SYGVNS. The V and J ends lost 1 base and 7 bases respectively, with 17 bases between them. The CDR3 nucleotides are TGTGCCAGCAGTGAATCGGTAGTGGGCCTGGGGAATGAGCAGTTCTTC. It yields the protein CASSESVVGLGNEQFF.

V is TRBV5-1 and J is TRBJ1-2; the D is unclear. Trimming shortened V by 0 bases and J by 4 bases, and 16 bases separated the two germline ends. CDR1 SGHRS and CDR2 YFSETQ come from the germline V gene. The CDR3 contains 16 residues. CDR3 in DNA: TGCGCCAGCAGCTTGGGCCACACAACTAGCCTCTATGGCTACACCTTC. Its protein is CASSLGHTTSLYGYTF.

A remark on this clone: Within the sample, other DNA sequences also encode this same CDR3. This chain uses TRBV10-3 with TRBJ1-1, with TRBD1 identical over 12 bases. CDR1 ENHRY and CDR2 SYGVKD come from the germline V gene. The CDR3 is made up of 17 amino acids. V lost 3 bases, J lost 5 bases, and 10 bases stayed unmatched. CDR3 amino acids: CAISEPGQGAMITEAFF. The CDR3 nucleotides are TGTGCCATCAGTGAACCGGGACAGGGGGCGATGATAACTGAAGCTTTCTTT.

V is TRBV7-9 and J is TRBJ1-1; 8 nucleotides line up with TRBD1. The V and J ends lost 5 bases and 4 bases, in that order; junction bases with no gene match: 9. The CDR3 consists of 15 residues. Germline V gene lookup returns CDR1 SEHNR and CDR2 FQNEAQ (reference sequence). CDR3 region: CASSGQGKGSTEAFF. The CDR3 nucleotides are TGTGCCAGCAGCGGACAGGGAAAGGGGAGCACTGAAGCTTTCTTT.

J is TRBJ2-2 and V is TRBV6-6; TRBD1 matches at 7 bases. The V and J ends lost 7 bases and 7 bases, in that order; junction bases with no gene match: 12. The CDR3 is 15 residues long. The germline gives CDR1 MNHNY, CDR2 SVGAGI (reference sequence). The CDR3 region is CASIEGAVGNGELFF. The CDR3 DNA sequence: TGTGCCAGCATCGAGGGGGCCGTGGGAAACGGGGAGCTGTTTTTT.

The chain joins TRBV27 to TRBJ2-1, with a tentative D call TRBD2 (6 bases). The CDR3 length is 14 residues. Per germline, CDR1 MNHEY and CDR2 SMNVEV (reference sequence). Trimming removed 6 bases at V and 2 bases at J, with 11 bases between. This chain's CDR3 is CASRPGLTYNEQFF. The CDR3 DNA is TGTGCCAGCAGGCCGGGACTGACCTACAATGAGCAGTTCTTC.

This chain links TRBV19 with TRBJ2-1, with D possibly matching TRBD1 (6 bases). The CDR3 consists of 20 residues. Germline CDR1 reads LNHDA; CDR2 reads SQIVND (reference sequence). Trimming shortened V by 3 bases and J by 0 bases, and 24 bases separated the two germline ends. CDR3: CASSIPPQGSPLSSYNEQFF. The CDR3 DNA follows: TGTGCCAGTAGTATCCCCCCCCAGGGGAGTCCCCTTAGCTCCTACAATGAGCAGTTCTTC.

The rearrangement joins TRBV19 to TRBJ2-1, with TRBD2 matching over 12 bases. Germline V CDR1 and CDR2: LNHDA, SQIVND (reference sequence). This CDR3 region has 17 residues. V was pared by 4 bases and J by 2 bases, with 6 bases of the junction left unmatched. CDR3 nucleotide sequence: TGTGCCAGTAGTAAAGGGACTAGCGGGTACCCCTACAATGAGCAGTTCTTC. This translates into CASSKGTSGYPYNEQFF.

The V and J genes are TRBV27 and TRBJ1-6, with D hard to call. This CDR3 contains 13 residues. Per the germline V gene, CDR1 is MNHEY and CDR2 is SMNVEV (reference sequence). The V and J ends lost 7 bases and 11 bases respectively, with 15 bases between them. The CDR3 spells CASTTDGRAPLHF. The CDR3 DNA follows: TGTGCCAGCACTACGGACGGTCGGGCACCCCTCCACTTT.

This clone appeared once. The rearrangement uses TRBV4-1 and TRBJ2-3; D is unclear. The CDR3 extends over 13 amino acids. The germline CDR1 and CDR2 sequences are MGHRA and YSYEKL. The germline V and J ends were trimmed by 0 bases and 5 bases, with 6 bases remaining between them. The CDR3 coding sequence is TGCGCCAGCAGCCAAGAAAGGGAAGATACGCAGTATTTT. Translated: CASSQEREDTQYF.

V gene TRBV4-1 combines with J gene TRBJ2-2; a weak D match, TRBD2 (5 bases). V lost 0 bases and J lost 4, with 9 bases in between. The CDR3 is 15 amino acids. The germline V gene has CDR1 MGHRA and CDR2 YSYEKL. The CDR3 protein is CASSQDPGSTGELFF. Written as DNA, the CDR3 is TGCGCCAGCAGCCAAGATCCGGGGAGCACCGGGGAGCTGTTTTTT.

CDR3 DNA sequence: TGCGCCAGCAGCTCCTTATCCGTGGGACATTTCCAAGAGACCCAGTACTTC. Translation: CASSSLSVGHFQETQYF. The rearrangement joins TRBV5-1 to TRBJ2-5; tentative D call: TRBD1 (6 bases). Trimming shortened V by 3 bases and J by 1 base, and 19 bases separated the two germline ends. Germline lookup yields CDR1 SGHRS and CDR2 YFSETQ. CDR3 size: 17 residues.

The chain recombines TRBV25-1 with TRBJ1-6, with D perhaps TRBD1 (6 bases). The CDR3 spans 15 residues. Germline V gene sequence: CDR1 MGHDK, CDR2 SYGVNS. The ends were cut back, 2 bases at V and 2 bases at J, with 7 bases in the middle. CDR3 DNA: TGTGCCAGCAGTGAAGGGGGCCCCTATAATTCACCCCTCCACTTT. It is translated as CASSEGGPYNSPLHF.

CDR3 DNA: TGTGCCAGCAGCCCCAGGACGGCTAGCACAGATACGCAGTATTTT. Its protein is CASSPRTASTDTQYF. J is TRBJ2-3 and V is TRBV9; no reliable D call. CDR3 size: 15 residues. CDR1 is SGDLS and CDR2 is YYNGEE in the germline V gene. The V end was cut by 4 bases, the J end by 0 bases, with 12 bases between.

The chain links TRBV7-9 to TRBJ1-2; D is unresolved. The CDR3 has 12 residues. Per the germline V gene, CDR1 is SEHNR and CDR2 is FQNEAQ (reference sequence). Trimming stripped 2 bases from V and 5 bases from J, with 6 bases between. CDR3 amino acids: CASSLTGYGYTF. CDR3 DNA: TGTGCCAGCAGCTTAACCGGTTATGGCTACACCTTC.